This TCR beta chain came from a study of blood T cells in healthy people across ages. The CDR3 runs to 16 residues. From germline, CDR1 is SGHVS and CDR2 FQNEAQ. The ends were cut back, 1 base at V and 6 bases at J, with 17 bases in the middle. Primers used in a second PCR of about 7 to 11 cycles were a sample-barcoded 5' primer and a J-beta primer mix. Each CDR3 protein gets one entry after TCRdb re-called the 5' RACE reads with MiXCR. Of approximately 810,000 distinct CDR3 sequences listed, 29% are singletons. General study results and limits: The donors' CMV status was not determined, possibly confounding changes in expanded clonotypes. Older individuals had lower TCR beta diversity per million T cells (the decline was roughly linear).

At least ten counts were recorded for this clonotype. Its antigen is still unknown. The chain combines TRBV7-8 with TRBJ2-3; unclear D gene. Sequenced: blood. This clonotype was sampled from a woman older than 75 in good health. The CDR3 loop reads CASSLEVGPVVDTQYF. CDR3 nucleotide sequence: TGTGCCAGCAGCTTAGAGGTCGGGCCCGTCGTTGATACGCAGTATTTT.